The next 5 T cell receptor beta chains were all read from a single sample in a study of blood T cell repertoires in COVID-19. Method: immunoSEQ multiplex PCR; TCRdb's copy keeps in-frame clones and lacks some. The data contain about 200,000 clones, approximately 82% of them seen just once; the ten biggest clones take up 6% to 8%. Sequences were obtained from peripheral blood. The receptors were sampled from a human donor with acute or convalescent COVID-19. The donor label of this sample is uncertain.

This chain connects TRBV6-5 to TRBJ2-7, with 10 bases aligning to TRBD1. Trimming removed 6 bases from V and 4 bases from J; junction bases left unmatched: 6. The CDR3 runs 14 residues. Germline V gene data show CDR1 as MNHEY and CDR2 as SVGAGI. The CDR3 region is CASRSDRGSYEQYF. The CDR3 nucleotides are TGTGCCAGCAGATCGGACAGGGGGAGTTACGAGCAGTACTTC.

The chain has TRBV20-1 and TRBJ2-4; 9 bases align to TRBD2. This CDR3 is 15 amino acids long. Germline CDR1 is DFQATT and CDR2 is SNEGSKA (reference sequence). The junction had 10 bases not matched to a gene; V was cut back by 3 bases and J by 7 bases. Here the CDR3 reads CSASGLSGSQNIQYF. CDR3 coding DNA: TGCAGTGCTAGTGGGCTTAGCGGGAGTCAGAACATTCAGTACTTC.

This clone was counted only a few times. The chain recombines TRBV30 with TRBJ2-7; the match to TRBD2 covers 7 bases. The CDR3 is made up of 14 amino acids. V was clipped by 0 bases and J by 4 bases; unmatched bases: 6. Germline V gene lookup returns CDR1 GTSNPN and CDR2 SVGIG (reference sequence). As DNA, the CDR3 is TGTGCCTGGAGTGTGGGCGGGAGCGTTTACGAGCAGTACTTC. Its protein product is CAWSVGGSVYEQYF.

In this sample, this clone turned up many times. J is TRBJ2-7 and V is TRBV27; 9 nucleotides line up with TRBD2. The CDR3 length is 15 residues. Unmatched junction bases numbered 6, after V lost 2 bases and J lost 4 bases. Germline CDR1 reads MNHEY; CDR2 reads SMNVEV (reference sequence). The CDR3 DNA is TGTGCCAGCAGTTTAAGGCCTAGCGGGACTTACGAGCAGTACTTC. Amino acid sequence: CASSLRPSGTYEQYF.

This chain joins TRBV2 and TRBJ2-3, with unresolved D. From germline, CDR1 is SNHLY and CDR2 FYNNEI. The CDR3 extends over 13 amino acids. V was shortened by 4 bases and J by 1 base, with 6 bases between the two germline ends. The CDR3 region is CASSVPGTDTQYF. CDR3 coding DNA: TGTGCCAGCAGTGTCCCAGGCACAGATACGCAGTATTTT.